This section outlines one T cell receptor (beta chain) sequence together with its context. The sample originates from a study of blood T cell repertoires in COVID-19. The CDR3 runs to 11 residues. The germline V gene encodes CDR1 GTSNPN and CDR2 SVGIG (reference sequence). V shed 5 bases and J shed 1 base, with 5 bases lying between them. The assay was immunoSEQ multiplex PCR, and TCRdb's table has in-frame clones only and misses some. The table lists approximately 250,000 clones, 80% to 90% of them singletons. The V and J genes are TRBV30 and TRBJ1-1, with D uncertain. Sequenced sample: peripheral blood. The receptor comes from a man between 35 and 55 years old with acute or convalescent COVID-19. The CDR3 DNA sequence: TGTGCCTGGGGACGGAACACTGAAGCTTTCTTT. Translating gives CAWGRNTEAFF. The complete variable domain, with remaining parts taken from reference TRBV30 and TRBJ1-1, reads SQTIHQWPATLVQPVGSPLSLECTVEGTSNPNLYWYRQAAGRGLQLLFYSVGIGQISSEVPQNLSASRPQDRQFILSSKKLLLSDSGFYLCAWGRNTEAFFGQGTRLTVV.